These 2 T cell receptor beta chains were all obtained from the same sample, sequenced in a study of tumor-infiltrating lymphocytes in primary liver carcinoma. Total RNA (roughly 550 ng) served as template for TCR beta cDNA synthesis primed by a constant-region primer. Generation of the TCR beta libraries relied on three nested multiplex PCR rounds using slightly modified ARM-PCR. Running around 9 cycles apiece, the first two PCR rounds relied on TRBV1-TRBV30 forward primers together with a C-beta reverse primer. One entry per CDR3 protein results from TCRdb running MiXCR on the multiplex PCR reads. Of 300,000 to 350,000 distinct CDR3 sequences listed, less than 65% were seen once; the top ten hold 5.5% to 7%. Germline DNA was extracted alongside blood RNA, which was obtained from unsorted whole blood. Sequencing was performed on peripheral blood. These receptors all stem from a middle-aged man with primary liver carcinoma and hepatitis B virus infection.

The chain joins TRBV11-2 to TRBJ2-7; a weak D match, TRBD1 (6 bases). V was trimmed by 3 bases and J by 0 bases, leaving 15 bases between them. Germline V gene data show CDR1 as SGHAT and CDR2 as FQNNGV. The length of the CDR3 is 16 residues. The CDR3 reads CASSLLRGQSSYEQYF. The DNA for the CDR3 is TGTGCCAGCAGCTTGCTCAGGGGCCAGAGCTCCTACGAGCAGTACTTC.

Concerning this clonotype itself: A read error may explain this, as a much larger clone is one base away. V gene TRBV6-6 combines with J gene TRBJ2-1; D gene unclear. Trimming took off 6 bases at V and 7 bases at J, with 10 bases between the two ends. This CDR3 region has 12 residues. Germline lookup yields CDR1 MNHNY and CDR2 SVGAGI (reference sequence). This chain's CDR3 is CASRHGGNEQFF. The CDR3 bases are TGTGCCAGCAGACATGGTGGGAATGAGCAGTTCTTC.